A single sample is the source of the 4 T cell receptor beta chains below, sequenced in a study of identical twins. A single record per CDR3 protein comes from TCRdb applying MiXCR to the 5' RACE reads. The table records hundreds of thousands of distinct CDR3 sequences, 8.5% to 9% of them present only once. These same records also appear under a second study, on yellow fever vaccine responses in identical twins.

Sequencing input: PBMCs. The receptor source for this set is a woman between 18 and 29 years old in good health.

The CDR3 spells CASSQKHRADEQFF. The CDR3 DNA follows: TGCGCCAGCAGTCAAAAGCACAGGGCGGATGAGCAGTTCTTC. The chain uses TRBV23-1 and TRBJ2-1; D might be TRBD1 (6 bases). TRBV23-1 is reported as an ORF; its role is uncertain. The CDR3 contains 14 residues. Trimming pared 2 bases from V and 8 bases from J, leaving 13 bases between.

This clonotype was found many times. The rearrangement joins TRBV3-1 to TRBJ2-1, with D hard to call. V lost 3 bases, J lost 6 bases, and 6 bases lay in between. This CDR3 has 12 residues. Germline V gene lookup returns CDR1 LGHDT and CDR2 YNNKEL (reference sequence). CDR3 nucleotides: TGTGCCAGCAGCCATCTTGTCAATGAGCAGTTCTTC. Translation gives CASSHLVNEQFF.

The chain uses TRBV5-1 and TRBJ1-3; D call uncertain. The CDR3 is made up of 16 amino acids. The V end was cut by 0 bases, the J end by 3 bases, with 13 bases between. Germline V CDR1 and CDR2: SGHRS, YFSETQ. CDR3 in DNA: TGCGCCAGCAGCTTGGATAGCAGCCCTGTTGGAAACACCATATATTTT. Protein product: CASSLDSSPVGNTIYF.

This clonotype was detected ten times or more. The rearrangement links TRBV28 to TRBJ2-1; 7 bases match TRBD1. CDR3 length: 14 amino acids. Per germline, CDR1 MDHEN and CDR2 SYDVKM. Trimming at V came to 6 bases and at J to 6 bases, leaving 8 bases not matched to a gene. CDR3 in amino acids: CASSSGGMVNEQFF. The CDR3 DNA reads as TGTGCCAGCAGCTCAGGGGGTATGGTCAATGAGCAGTTCTTC.